These T cell receptor beta chains were read from a single sample in a study of regulatory T cells in long-lasting Graves disease. TCRdb used MiXCR to reprocess the multiplex PCR reads, holding one entry per CDR3 protein. The top ten hold about 25% of the sample, which has about 420,000 distinct CDR3 sequences, roughly 15% seen once. The data also belong to a second study, concerning T cells in Graves' hyperthyroidism and ophthalmopathy.

The material sequenced was peripheral blood mononuclear cells (PBMCs), taken at new diagnosis, from a patient treated with antithyroid drugs. The receptors originated from a woman younger than 30 with Graves disease. CDR3s include the opening cysteine and the closing phenylalanine or tryptophan.

>TRBJ2-3|TRBV18
CVSSLAGGPTDTQYF
>TRBJ2-3|TRBV7-2
CASSRDRASTDTQYF
>TRBJ2-2|TRBV7-2
CASSNQGLANTGELFF
>TRBJ1-3|TRBV7-2
CASSIRGTTGNTIYF
>TRBJ1-1|TRBV29-1
CSVTRDRGVTEAFF
>TRBJ2-7|TRBV20-1
CSATGLAGGPYEQYF
>TRBJ1-4|TRBV7-9
CASSLRQIATNEKLFF
>TRBJ2-3|TRBV20-1
CSARVTSGRADTQYF
>TRBJ1-1|TRBV5-1
CASSSGQSTEAFF
>TRBJ1-5|TRBV28
CASSLLQGFQPQHF
>TRBJ2-2|TRBV5-6
CASRRGSGTGELFF
>TRBJ2-7|TRBV29-1
CSGTTGTYEQYF
>TRBJ2-1|TRBV7-9
CASSLATTGYNEQFF
>TRBJ2-1|TRBV9
CASSVGESGNEQFF
>TRBJ1-6|TRBV5-1
CASRQPNSPLHF
>TRBJ1-1|TRBV12-3/TRBV12-4
CASSSSGTGVGNTEAFF
>TRBJ1-1|TRBV30
CAFGRVTEAFF
>TRBJ2-2|TRBV28
CASSFFGQGTGELFF
>TRBJ2-1|TRBV20-1
CSARVAGVNEQFF
>TRBJ1-2|TRBV6-1
CATSVSSQAGYTF
>-|TRBV28
CASSGTVQETQFF
>TRBJ2-7|TRBV30
CAWSRSFEQYF
>TRBJ2-1|TRBV20-1
CSARPNSYNEQFF
>TRBJ1-4|TRBV7-9
CASSRTTAGASTNEKLFF
>TRBJ2-1|TRBV5-1
CASSLGGSGSYEQFF
>TRBJ1-1|TRBV29-1
CSVVPDTGTEAFF
>TRBJ1-2|TRBV28
CASRDASNYGYTF
>TRBJ2-7|TRBV7-9
CASGHTGTSGSYEQYF